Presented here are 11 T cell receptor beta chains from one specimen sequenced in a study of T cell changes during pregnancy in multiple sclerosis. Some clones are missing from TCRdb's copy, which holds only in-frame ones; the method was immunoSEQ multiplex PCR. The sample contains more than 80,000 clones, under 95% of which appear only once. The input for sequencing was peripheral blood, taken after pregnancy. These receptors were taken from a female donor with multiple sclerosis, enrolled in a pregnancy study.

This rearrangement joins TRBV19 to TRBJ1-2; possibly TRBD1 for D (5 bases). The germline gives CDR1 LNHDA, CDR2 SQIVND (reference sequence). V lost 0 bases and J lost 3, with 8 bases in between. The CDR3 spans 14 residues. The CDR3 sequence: CASSIEKGDYGYTF. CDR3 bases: TGTGCCAGTAGTATAGAGAAAGGGGACTATGGCTACACCTTC.

In DNA, the CDR3 is TGTGCCAGCAGCTCTAGCGGTTCCTCCTACAATGAGCAGTTCTTC. Amino acids: CASSSSGSSYNEQFF. The chain carries TRBV11-2 and TRBJ2-1; 7 bases agree with TRBD2. The CDR3 runs to 15 residues. The V and J ends lost 4 bases and 0 bases, in that order; junction bases with no gene match: 3. The V gene's germline CDR1 is SGHAT and CDR2 FQNNGV.

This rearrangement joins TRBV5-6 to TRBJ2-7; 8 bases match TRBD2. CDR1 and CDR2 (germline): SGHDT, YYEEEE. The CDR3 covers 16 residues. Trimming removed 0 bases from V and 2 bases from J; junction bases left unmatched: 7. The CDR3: CASSLDGAGGPYEQYF. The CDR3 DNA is TGTGCCAGCAGCTTGGATGGGGCGGGGGGACCCTACGAGCAGTACTTC.

The CDR3 DNA is TGTGCCACCAATAGCGGGGGACCTAACACCGGGGAGCTGTTTTTT. Translation: CATNSGGPNTGELFF. The chain employs TRBV27 and TRBJ2-2; 9 bases agree with TRBD2. Germline-derived CDR1 and CDR2 are MNHEY and SMNVEV (reference sequence). The V gene end was trimmed by 10 bases and the J gene end by 2 bases; junction bases not matched to a gene: 8. The CDR3 contains 15 residues.

CDR3 in DNA: TGTGCCAGCAGTTTGGCCCATCAGCCCCAGCATTTT. It yields the protein CASSLAHQPQHF. J is TRBJ1-5 and V is TRBV28; no definite D call. The V end lost 3 bases, the J end lost 5 bases, and 5 bases lay between the germline ends. Germline V gene sequence: CDR1 MDHEN, CDR2 SYDVKM. CDR3 length: 12 amino acids.

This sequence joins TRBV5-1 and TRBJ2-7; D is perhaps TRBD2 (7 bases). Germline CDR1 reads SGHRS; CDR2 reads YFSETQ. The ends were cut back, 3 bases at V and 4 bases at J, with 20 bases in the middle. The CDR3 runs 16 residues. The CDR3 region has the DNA TGCGCCAGCAGCTCCGGAGGGGGGGGCACCCCTTACGAGCAGTACTTC. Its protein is CASSSGGGGTPYEQYF.

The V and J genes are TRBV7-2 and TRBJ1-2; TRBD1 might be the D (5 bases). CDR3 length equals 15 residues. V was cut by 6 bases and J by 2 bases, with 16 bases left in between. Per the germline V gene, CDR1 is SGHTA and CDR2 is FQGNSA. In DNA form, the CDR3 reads TGTGCCAGCAGACCCCCGACAGTTCCGAACTATGGCTACACCTTC. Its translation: CASRPPTVPNYGYTF.

The CDR3 spells CASSSSGRTNNEQFF. In nucleotides, the CDR3 is TGTGCCAGCAGCTCTAGCGGGAGAACCAACAATGAGCAGTTCTTC. The chain is built from TRBV9 and TRBJ2-1; 10 bases map to TRBD2. The V gene's germline CDR1 is SGDLS and CDR2 YYNGEE. J gave up 5 bases and V 4 bases, and 6 bases lay outside the gene matches. This CDR3 is 15 amino acids long.

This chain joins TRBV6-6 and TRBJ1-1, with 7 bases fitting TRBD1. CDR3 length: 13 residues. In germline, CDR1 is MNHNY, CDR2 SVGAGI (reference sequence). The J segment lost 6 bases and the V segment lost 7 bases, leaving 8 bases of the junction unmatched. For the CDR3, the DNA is TGTGCCAGCATGAAACAGGGGTCGGCTGAAGCTTTCTTT. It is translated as CASMKQGSAEAFF.

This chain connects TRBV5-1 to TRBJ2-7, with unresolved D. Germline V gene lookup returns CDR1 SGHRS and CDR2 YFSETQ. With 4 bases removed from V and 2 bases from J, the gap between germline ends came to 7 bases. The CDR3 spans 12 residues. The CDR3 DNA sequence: TGCGCCAGCAGCGAAGGAGCCTACGAGCAGTACTTC. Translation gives CASSEGAYEQYF. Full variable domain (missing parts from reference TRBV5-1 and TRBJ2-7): KAGVTQTPRYLIKTRGQQVTLSCSPISGHRSVSWYQQTPGQGLQFLFEYFSETQRNKGNFPGRFSGRQFSNSRSEMNVSTLELGDSALYLCASSEGAYEQYFGPGTRLTVT.

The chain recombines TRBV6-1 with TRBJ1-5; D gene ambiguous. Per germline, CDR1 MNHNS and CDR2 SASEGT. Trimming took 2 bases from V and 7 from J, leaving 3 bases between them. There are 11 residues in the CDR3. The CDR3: CASSELQPQHF. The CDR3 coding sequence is TGTGCCAGCAGTGAATTACAGCCCCAGCATTTT.